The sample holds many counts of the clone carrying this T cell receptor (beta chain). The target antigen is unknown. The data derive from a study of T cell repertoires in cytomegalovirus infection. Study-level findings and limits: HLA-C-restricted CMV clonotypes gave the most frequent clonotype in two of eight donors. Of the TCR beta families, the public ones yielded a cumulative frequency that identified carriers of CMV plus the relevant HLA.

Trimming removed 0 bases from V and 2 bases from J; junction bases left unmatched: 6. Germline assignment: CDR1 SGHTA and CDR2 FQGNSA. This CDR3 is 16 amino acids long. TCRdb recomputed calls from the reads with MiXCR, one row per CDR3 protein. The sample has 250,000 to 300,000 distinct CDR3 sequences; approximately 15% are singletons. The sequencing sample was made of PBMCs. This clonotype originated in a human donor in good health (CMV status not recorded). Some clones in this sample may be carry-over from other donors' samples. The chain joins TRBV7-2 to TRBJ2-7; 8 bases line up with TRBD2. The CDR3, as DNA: TGTGCCAGCAGCTTAGCGGGGGCGGGAGGTGCCTACGAGCAGTACTTC. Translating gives CASSLAGAGGAYEQYF. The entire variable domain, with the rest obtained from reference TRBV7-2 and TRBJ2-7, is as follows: GAGVSQSPSNKVTEKGKDVELRCDPISGHTALYWYRQSLGQGLEFLIYFQGNSAPDKSGLPSDRFSAERTGGSVSTLTIQRTQQEDSAVYLCASSLAGAGGAYEQYFGPGTRLTVT.